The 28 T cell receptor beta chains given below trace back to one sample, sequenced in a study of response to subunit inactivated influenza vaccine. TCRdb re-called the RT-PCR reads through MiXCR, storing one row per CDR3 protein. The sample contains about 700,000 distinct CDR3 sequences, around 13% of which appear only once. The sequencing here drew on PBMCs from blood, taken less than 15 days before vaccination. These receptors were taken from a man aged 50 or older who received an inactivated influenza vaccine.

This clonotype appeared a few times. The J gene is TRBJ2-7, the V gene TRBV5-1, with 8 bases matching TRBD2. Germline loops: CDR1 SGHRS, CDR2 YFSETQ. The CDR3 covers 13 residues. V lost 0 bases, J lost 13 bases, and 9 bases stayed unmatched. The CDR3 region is CASSLAGIAGIYF. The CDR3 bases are TGCGCCAGCAGCTTGGCCGGGATAGCGGGGATCTACTTC.

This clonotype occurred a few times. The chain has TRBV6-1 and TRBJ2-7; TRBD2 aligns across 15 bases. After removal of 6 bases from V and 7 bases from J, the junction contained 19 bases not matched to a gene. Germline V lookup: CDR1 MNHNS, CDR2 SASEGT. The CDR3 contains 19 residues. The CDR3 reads CASSRAGTSGRPPSREQYF. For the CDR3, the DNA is TGTGCCAGCAGCCGCGCCGGGACTAGCGGGAGGCCCCCCTCGAGGGAGCAGTACTTC.

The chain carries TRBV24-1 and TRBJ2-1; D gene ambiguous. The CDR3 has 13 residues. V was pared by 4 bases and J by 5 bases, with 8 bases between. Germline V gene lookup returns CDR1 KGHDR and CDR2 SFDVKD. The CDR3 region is CATSDLGHNEQFF. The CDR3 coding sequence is TGTGCCACCAGTGACCTCGGACACAATGAGCAGTTCTTC.

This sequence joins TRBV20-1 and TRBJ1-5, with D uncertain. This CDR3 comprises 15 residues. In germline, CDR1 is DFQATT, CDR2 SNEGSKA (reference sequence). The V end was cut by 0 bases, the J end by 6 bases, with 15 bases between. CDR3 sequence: CSAREPQVVGQPQHF. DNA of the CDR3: TGCAGTGCTAGAGAACCGCAGGTAGTAGGTCAGCCCCAGCATTTT.

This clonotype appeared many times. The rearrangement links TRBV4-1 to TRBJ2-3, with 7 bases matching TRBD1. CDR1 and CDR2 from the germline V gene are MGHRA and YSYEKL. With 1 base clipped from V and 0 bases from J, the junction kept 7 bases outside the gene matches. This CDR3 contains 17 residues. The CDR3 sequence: CASSQAPTGASTDTQYF. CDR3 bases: TGCGCCAGCAGCCAAGCCCCTACAGGGGCCAGCACAGATACGCAGTATTTT.

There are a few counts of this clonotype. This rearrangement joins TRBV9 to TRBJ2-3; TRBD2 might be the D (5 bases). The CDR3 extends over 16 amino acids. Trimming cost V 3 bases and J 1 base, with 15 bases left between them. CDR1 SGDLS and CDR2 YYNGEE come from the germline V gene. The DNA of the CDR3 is TGTGCCAGCAGCGCTTTTACGGGGTACGGCACAGATACGCAGTATTTT. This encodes CASSAFTGYGTDTQYF.

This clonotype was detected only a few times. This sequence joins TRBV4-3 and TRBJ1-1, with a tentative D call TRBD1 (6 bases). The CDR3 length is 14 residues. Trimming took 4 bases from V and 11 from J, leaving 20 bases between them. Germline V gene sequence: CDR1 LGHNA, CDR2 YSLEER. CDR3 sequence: CASSPNLQGLTAFF. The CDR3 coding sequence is TGCGCCAGCAGCCCAAACCTACAGGGCCTGACGGCTTTCTTT.

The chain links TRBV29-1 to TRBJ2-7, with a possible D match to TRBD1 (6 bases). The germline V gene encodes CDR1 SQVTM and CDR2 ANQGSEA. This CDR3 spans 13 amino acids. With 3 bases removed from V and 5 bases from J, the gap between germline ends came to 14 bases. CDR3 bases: TGCAGCGTTGATCAGGGGCGCTTCCACGAGCAGTACTTC. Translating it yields CSVDQGRFHEQYF.

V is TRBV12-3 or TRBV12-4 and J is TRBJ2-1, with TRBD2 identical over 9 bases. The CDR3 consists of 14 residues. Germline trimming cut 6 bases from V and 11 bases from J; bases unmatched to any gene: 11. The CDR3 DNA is TGTGCCAGCAGCCCCGACGCGGGGGGGCCTAAGCAGTTCTTC. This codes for CASSPDAGGPKQFF.

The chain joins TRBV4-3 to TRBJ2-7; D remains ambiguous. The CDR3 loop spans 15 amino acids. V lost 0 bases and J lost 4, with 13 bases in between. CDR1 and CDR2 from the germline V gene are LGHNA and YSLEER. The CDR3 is CASSQDGRSGYEQYF. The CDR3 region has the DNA TGCGCCAGCAGCCAAGACGGTCGTTCCGGTTACGAGCAGTACTTC.

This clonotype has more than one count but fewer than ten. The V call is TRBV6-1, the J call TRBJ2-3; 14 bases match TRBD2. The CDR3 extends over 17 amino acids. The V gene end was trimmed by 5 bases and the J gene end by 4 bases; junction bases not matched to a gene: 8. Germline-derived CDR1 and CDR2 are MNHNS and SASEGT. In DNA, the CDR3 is TGTGCCAGCAGTCTTTTGACTAGCGGGGGGGCAGCAGATACGCAGTATTTT. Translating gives CASSLLTSGGAADTQYF.

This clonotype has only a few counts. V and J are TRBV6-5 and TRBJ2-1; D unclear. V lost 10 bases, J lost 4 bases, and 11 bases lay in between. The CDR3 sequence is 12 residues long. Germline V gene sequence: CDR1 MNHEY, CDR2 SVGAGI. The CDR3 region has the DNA TGTGCCACCCGGACCTCTTACAATGAGCAGTTCTTC. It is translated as CATRTSYNEQFF.

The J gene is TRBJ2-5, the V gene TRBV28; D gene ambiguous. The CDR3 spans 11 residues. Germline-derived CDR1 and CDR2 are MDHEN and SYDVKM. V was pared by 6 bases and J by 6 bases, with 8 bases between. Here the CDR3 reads CASSRSQTQYF. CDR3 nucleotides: TGTGCCAGCAGCCGGTCACAGACCCAGTACTTC.

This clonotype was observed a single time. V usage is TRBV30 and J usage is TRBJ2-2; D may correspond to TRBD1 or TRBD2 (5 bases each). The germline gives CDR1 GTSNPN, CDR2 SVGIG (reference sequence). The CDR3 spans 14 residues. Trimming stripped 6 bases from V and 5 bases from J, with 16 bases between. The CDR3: CACELRGATGELFF. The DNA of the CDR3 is TGTGCCTGCGAACTTCGGGGCGCGACCGGGGAGCTGTTTTTT.

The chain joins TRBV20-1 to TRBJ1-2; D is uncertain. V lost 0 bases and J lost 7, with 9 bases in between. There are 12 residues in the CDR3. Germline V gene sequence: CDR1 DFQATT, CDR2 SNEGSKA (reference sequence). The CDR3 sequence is CSARDGIAGYTF. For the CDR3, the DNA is TGCAGTGCTAGAGACGGGATTGCTGGCTACACCTTC.

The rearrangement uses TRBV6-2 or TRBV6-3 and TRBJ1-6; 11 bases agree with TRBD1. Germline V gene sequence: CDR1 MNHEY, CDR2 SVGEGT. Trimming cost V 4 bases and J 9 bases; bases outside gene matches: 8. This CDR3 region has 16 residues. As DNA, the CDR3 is TGTGCCAGCAGTTCCGGACAGGGGGCCTTTGGTTCACCCCTCCACTTT. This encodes CASSSGQGAFGSPLHF.

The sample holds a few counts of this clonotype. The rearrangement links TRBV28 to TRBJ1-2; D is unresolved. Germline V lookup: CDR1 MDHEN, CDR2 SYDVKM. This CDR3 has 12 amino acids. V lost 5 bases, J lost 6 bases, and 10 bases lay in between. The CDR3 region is CASSLKSNGYTF. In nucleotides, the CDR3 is TGTGCCAGCAGTCTTAAATCCAATGGCTACACCTTC.

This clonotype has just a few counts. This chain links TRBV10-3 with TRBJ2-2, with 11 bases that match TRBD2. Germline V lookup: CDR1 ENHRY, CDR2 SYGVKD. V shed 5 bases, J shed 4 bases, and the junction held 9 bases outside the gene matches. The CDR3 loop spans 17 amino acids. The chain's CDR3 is CAISLRTSGLITGELFF. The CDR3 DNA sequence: TGTGCCATCAGTCTTAGGACTAGCGGGCTGATCACCGGGGAGCTGTTTTTT.

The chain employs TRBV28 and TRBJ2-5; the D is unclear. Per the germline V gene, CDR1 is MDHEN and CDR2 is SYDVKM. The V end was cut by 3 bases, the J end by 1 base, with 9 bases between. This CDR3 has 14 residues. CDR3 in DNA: TGTGCCAGCAGTTTCGTACAGATCCAAGAGACCCAGTACTTC. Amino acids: CASSFVQIQETQYF. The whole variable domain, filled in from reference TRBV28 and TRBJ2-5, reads DVKVTQSSRYLVKRTGEKVFLECVQDMDHENMFWYRQDPGLGLRLIYFSYDVKMKEKGDIPEGYSVSREKKERFSLILESASTNQTSMYLCASSFVQIQETQYFGPGTRLLVL.

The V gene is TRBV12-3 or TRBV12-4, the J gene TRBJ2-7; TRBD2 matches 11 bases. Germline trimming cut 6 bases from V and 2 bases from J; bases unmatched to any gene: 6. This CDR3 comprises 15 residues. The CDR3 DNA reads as TGTGCCAGCAGCCCAACTAGCGGGAGAACCTACGAGCAGTACTTC. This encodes CASSPTSGRTYEQYF.

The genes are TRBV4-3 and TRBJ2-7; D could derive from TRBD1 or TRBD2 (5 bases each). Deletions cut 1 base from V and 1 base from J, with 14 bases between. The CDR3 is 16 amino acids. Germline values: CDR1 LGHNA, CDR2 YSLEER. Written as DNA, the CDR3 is TGCGCCAGCAGCCAAGGAGTCCGGGACGGATCCTACGAGCAGTACTTC. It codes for CASSQGVRDGSYEQYF.

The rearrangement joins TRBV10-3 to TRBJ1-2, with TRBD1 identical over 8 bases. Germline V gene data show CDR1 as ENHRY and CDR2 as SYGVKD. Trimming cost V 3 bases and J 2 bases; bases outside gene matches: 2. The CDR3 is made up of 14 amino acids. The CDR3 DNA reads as TGTGCCATCAGTGATGGGACAGGCAACTATGGCTACACCTTC. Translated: CAISDGTGNYGYTF.

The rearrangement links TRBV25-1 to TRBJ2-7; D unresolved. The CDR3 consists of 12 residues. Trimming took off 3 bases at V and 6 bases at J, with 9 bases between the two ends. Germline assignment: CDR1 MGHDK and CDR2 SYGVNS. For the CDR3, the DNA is TGTGCCAGCAGTGAGAGGTGGGGCGAGCAGTACTTC. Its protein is CASSERWGEQYF.

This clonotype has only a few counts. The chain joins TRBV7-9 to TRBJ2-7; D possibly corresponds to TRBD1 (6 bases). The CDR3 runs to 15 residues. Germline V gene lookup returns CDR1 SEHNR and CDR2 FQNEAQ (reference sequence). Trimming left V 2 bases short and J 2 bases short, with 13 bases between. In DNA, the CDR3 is TGTGCCAGCAGCTTATGGGCAGGGGACACCTACGAGCAGTACTTC. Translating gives CASSLWAGDTYEQYF.

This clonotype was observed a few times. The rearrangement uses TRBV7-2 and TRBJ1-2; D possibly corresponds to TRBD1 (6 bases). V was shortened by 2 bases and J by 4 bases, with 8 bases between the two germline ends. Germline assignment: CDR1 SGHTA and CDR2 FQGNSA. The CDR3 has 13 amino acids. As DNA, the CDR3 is TGTGCCAGCAGCTTAAAGGGGGTCTATGGCTACACCTTC. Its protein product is CASSLKGVYGYTF.

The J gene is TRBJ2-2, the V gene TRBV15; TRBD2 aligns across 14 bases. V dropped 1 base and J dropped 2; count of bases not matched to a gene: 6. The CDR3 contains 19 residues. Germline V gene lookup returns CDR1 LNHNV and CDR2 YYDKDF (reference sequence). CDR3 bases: TGTGCCACCAGCAGAGGGACCGGACTAGCGGGAGGTAACACCGGGGAGCTGTTTTTT. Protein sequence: CATSRGTGLAGGNTGELFF. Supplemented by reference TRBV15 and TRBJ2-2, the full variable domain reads DAMVIQNPRYQVTQFGKPVTLSCSQTLNHNVMYWYQQKSSQAPKLLFHYYDKDFNNEADTPDNFQSRRPNTSFCFLDIRSPGLGDTAMYLCATSRGTGLAGGNTGELFFGEGSRLTVL.

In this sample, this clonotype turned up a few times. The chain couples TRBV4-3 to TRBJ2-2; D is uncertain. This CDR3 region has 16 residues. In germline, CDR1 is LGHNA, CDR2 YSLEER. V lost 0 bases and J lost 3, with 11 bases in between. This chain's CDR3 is CASSQDPPQDTGELFF. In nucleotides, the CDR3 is TGCGCCAGCAGCCAAGACCCTCCCCAGGACACCGGGGAGCTGTTTTTT.

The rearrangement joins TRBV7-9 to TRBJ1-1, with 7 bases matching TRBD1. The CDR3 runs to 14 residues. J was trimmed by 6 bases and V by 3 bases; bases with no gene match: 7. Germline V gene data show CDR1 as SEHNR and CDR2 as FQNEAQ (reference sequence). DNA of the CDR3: TGTGCCAGCAGCTTCGGGACAGCCGACTCTGAAGCTTTCTTT. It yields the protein CASSFGTADSEAFF.